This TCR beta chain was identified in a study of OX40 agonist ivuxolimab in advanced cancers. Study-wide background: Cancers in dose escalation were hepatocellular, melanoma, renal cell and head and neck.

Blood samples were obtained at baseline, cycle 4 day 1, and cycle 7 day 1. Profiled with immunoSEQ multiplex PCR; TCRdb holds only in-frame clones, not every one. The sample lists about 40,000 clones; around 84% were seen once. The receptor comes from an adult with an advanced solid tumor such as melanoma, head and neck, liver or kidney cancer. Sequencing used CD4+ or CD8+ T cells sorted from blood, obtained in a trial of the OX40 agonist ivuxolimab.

The CDR3 region is CASSPTGTGAYEQYF. DNA of the CDR3: TGCGCCAGCAGTCCTACCGGGACAGGGGCCTACGAGCAGTACTTC. The V call is TRBV5-1, the J call TRBJ2-7; 10 nucleotides agree with TRBD1. The junction had 7 bases not matched to a gene; V was cut back by 5 bases and J by 2 bases. Germline-derived CDR1 and CDR2 are SGHRS and YFSETQ. The CDR3 has 15 residues.